One sample yielded the 21 T cell receptor beta chains listed below, sequenced in a study of post-analysis software for immune sequencing data. Study observations and caveats: Controls had lower frequencies than patients of roughly five TRBV segments, which included TRBV5-6, TRBV5-1 and TRBV20-1.

The antigens for these receptors are not known. Unique molecular identifiers were carried by the TCR beta cDNA libraries. TCRdb independently ran MiXCR on the PCR reads; one entry per CDR3 protein. The sample lists 700,000 to 900,000 distinct CDR3 sequences, just over 45% seen once, with 4.9% in the top ten. The sequencing input was blood. The receptors come from a girl aged 5-17 years with multiple sclerosis.

The V gene is TRBV6-5, the J gene TRBJ2-7; 10 bases are a match to TRBD2. Unmatched junction bases numbered 1, after V lost 6 bases and J lost 2 bases. This CDR3 region has 13 residues. CDR1 is MNHEY and CDR2 is SVGAGI in the germline V gene. The CDR3 sequence is CASRLAGPYEQYF. The CDR3 region has the DNA TGTGCCAGCAGACTAGCGGGACCCTACGAGCAGTACTTC.

The rearrangement links TRBV3-1 to TRBJ2-5; 12 nucleotides match TRBD1. Per germline, CDR1 LGHDT and CDR2 YNNKEL (reference sequence). This CDR3 contains 15 residues. The ends lost 5 bases at V and 13 bases at J; junction bases unmatched: 14. The CDR3 region has the DNA TGTGCCAGCAGCTGGGCAGGGACAGGGGGCTACGAGCGGTACTTC. Amino acids: CASSWAGTGGYERYF.

V and J are TRBV2 and TRBJ2-5; D is unresolved. The V gene's germline CDR1 is SNHLY and CDR2 FYNNEI. The V and J ends lost 4 bases and 1 base respectively, with 10 bases between them. The CDR3 is 14 residues long. CDR3 sequence reads: CASSVQLVQETQYF. The CDR3 DNA reads TGTGCCAGCAGTGTCCAATTAGTCCAAGAGACCCAGTACTTC.

This clonotype was recorded once. The rearrangement uses TRBV10-3 and TRBJ1-2; TRBD1 agrees at 10 bases. The CDR3 runs to 12 residues. Germline CDR1 ENHRY, CDR2 SYGVKD. V was clipped by 9 bases and J by 3 bases; unmatched bases: 1. The CDR3 sequence is CAIGQGDYGYTF. CDR3 nucleotide sequence: TGTGCCATTGGACAGGGGGACTATGGCTACACCTTC.

This chain joins TRBV6-2 or TRBV6-3 and TRBJ2-7; 11 bases match TRBD2. Germline trimming cut 7 bases from V and 1 base from J; bases unmatched to any gene: 12. This CDR3 has 17 amino acids. Germline CDR1 reads MNHEY; CDR2 reads SVGEGT. This CDR3 reads CASTPGLAGGVSYEQYF. The CDR3 coding sequence is TGTGCCAGCACCCCAGGGCTAGCGGGAGGAGTGTCCTACGAGCAGTACTTC.

The chain uses TRBV29-1 and TRBJ2-2; TRBD1 matches 9 bases. The V gene end was trimmed by 7 bases and the J gene end by 1 base; junction bases not matched to a gene: 4. The length of the CDR3 is 14 residues. From germline, CDR1 is SQVTM and CDR2 ANQGSEA. The CDR3 protein is CSAGTGMNTGELFF. CDR3 bases: TGCAGCGCTGGGACAGGGATGAACACCGGGGAGCTGTTTTTT.

The J gene is TRBJ2-3, the V gene TRBV6-5, with TRBD2 matching 9 bases. CDR3 size: 16 residues. CDR1 and CDR2 from the germline V gene are MNHEY and SVGAGI. The V and J ends lost 0 bases and 4 bases, in that order; junction bases with no gene match: 5. The CDR3 DNA reads as TGTGCCAGCAGTTACTCTAGCGGGAGAAGGTCAGATACGCAGTATTTT. It codes for CASSYSSGRRSDTQYF.

The chain joins TRBV29-1 to TRBJ2-3; 10 nucleotides match TRBD1. V dropped 6 bases and J dropped 4; count of bases not matched to a gene: 7. The length of the CDR3 is 14 residues. The germline V gene has CDR1 SQVTM and CDR2 ANQGSEA. The CDR3 spells CSVPGQGSADTQYF. CDR3 nucleotide sequence: TGCAGCGTACCGGGACAGGGGAGCGCAGATACGCAGTATTTT.

This clonotype was detected a few times. V gene TRBV6-1 combines with J gene TRBJ2-1; D uncertain. V was pared by 6 bases and J by 0 bases, with 15 bases between. The CDR3 has 16 amino acids. Germline V gene lookup returns CDR1 MNHNS and CDR2 SASEGT. DNA for the CDR3: TGTGCCAGCAGGCCCCCCCGCGGTTACTCCTACAATGAGCAGTTCTTC. This codes for CASRPPRGYSYNEQFF.

The chain has TRBV6-6 and TRBJ2-5, with TRBD2 matching 8 bases. The CDR3 loop spans 16 amino acids. Germline V gives CDR1 MNHNY, CDR2 SVGAGI (reference sequence). After removal of 0 bases from V and 3 bases from J, the junction contained 6 bases not matched to a gene. The DNA for the CDR3 is TGTGCCAGCAGTTACTCCCAAGCGGGAGTAAAAGAGACCCAGTACTTC. This encodes CASSYSQAGVKETQYF.

CDR3 sequence (DNA): TGCGCCAGCAAAATCCCAGGGGGGTCAGATACGCAGTATTTT. Amino acids: CASKIPGGSDTQYF. The J gene is TRBJ2-3, the V gene TRBV5-1, with D possibly TRBD1 on 7 matching bases. This CDR3 spans 14 amino acids. Trimming stripped 6 bases from V and 4 bases from J, with 15 bases between. Germline V lookup: CDR1 SGHRS, CDR2 YFSETQ. Filled out from reference TRBV5-1 and TRBJ2-3, the complete variable domain reads KAGVTQTPRYLIKTRGQQVTLSCSPISGHRSVSWYQQTPGQGLQFLFEYFSETQRNKGNFPGRFSGRQFSNSRSEMNVSTLELGDSALYLCASKIPGGSDTQYFGPGTRLTVL.

This clonotype has a handful of counts. The chain has TRBV5-1 and TRBJ2-1; D gene uncertain. The length of the CDR3 is 15 residues. CDR1 is SGHRS, CDR2 YFSETQ, per germline. Deletions cut 4 bases from V and 0 bases from J, with 11 bases between. The CDR3, as DNA: TGCGCCAGCAGCATCCAACAGAGCTCCTACAATGAGCAGTTCTTC. It encodes CASSIQQSSYNEQFF.

The chain recombines TRBV12-3 or TRBV12-4 with TRBJ2-7, with 7 bases fitting TRBD2. CDR3 length: 12 amino acids. The J segment lost 6 bases and the V segment lost 5 bases, leaving 4 bases of the junction unmatched. The CDR3 sequence is CASSPTSVEQYF. CDR3 nucleotides: TGTGCCAGCAGTCCAACTAGCGTCGAGCAGTACTTC.

This clonotype was counted a few times. The chain carries TRBV3-1 and TRBJ2-3; D is possibly TRBD2 (5 bases). V lost 3 bases and J lost 6, with 7 bases in between. The CDR3 spans 12 residues. The germline V gene has CDR1 LGHDT and CDR2 YNNKEL (reference sequence). The DNA of the CDR3 is TGTGCCAGCAGCCACCCGGGGGATACGCAGTATTTT. It is translated as CASSHPGDTQYF.

This clonotype was detected a few times. The J gene is TRBJ1-1, the V gene TRBV7-2; D might be TRBD1 (5 bases). Germline CDR1 and CDR2: SGHTA and FQGNSA. CDR3 length: 15 amino acids. V shed 1 base and J shed 1 base, with 10 bases lying between them. This CDR3 reads CASSLDPGPNTEAFF. The CDR3 DNA reads TGTGCCAGCAGCTTAGATCCGGGACCGAACACTGAAGCTTTCTTT.

The chain carries TRBV24-1 and TRBJ2-3, with 10 nucleotides matching TRBD1. CDR3 length: 17 amino acids. Per germline, CDR1 KGHDR and CDR2 SFDVKD. Germline trimming cut 4 bases from V and 1 base from J; bases unmatched to any gene: 7. The CDR3 sequence: CATSDLTGGPGTDTQYF. CDR3 DNA sequence: TGTGCCACCAGTGACCTGACAGGGGGCCCAGGCACAGATACGCAGTATTTT.

V gene TRBV3-1 combines with J gene TRBJ2-1; the match to TRBD2 covers 9 bases. Germline V gene lookup returns CDR1 LGHDT and CDR2 YNNKEL (reference sequence). There are 15 residues in the CDR3. V lost 7 bases to trimming and J lost 9 bases; unmatched junction nucleotides: 13. The DNA for the CDR3 is TGTGCCAGCACCTACGGGGTAGCGGGAGACGGTGAGCAGTTCTTC. This sequence encodes CASTYGVAGDGEQFF.

In this sample, this clonotype turned up a few times. V and J are TRBV27 and TRBJ2-1, with TRBD2 identical over 11 bases. The CDR3 length is 16 residues. CDR1 is MNHEY, CDR2 SMNVEV, per germline (reference sequence). The trim removed 3 bases at V and 4 bases at J, leaving 5 bases unmatched. CDR3 DNA: TGTGCCAGCAGTTTCCGGACTAGCGGGCTGTACAATGAGCAGTTCTTC. It translates to CASSFRTSGLYNEQFF.

V gene TRBV25-1 combines with J gene TRBJ2-1; D unresolved. The germline V gene has CDR1 MGHDK and CDR2 SYGVNS. The V end lost 1 base, the J end lost 4 bases, and 5 bases lay between the germline ends. The CDR3 has 13 residues. CDR3 in amino acids: CASSESVYNEQFF. The DNA for the CDR3 is TGTGCCAGCAGTGAATCCGTGTACAATGAGCAGTTCTTC. The variable domain in full, with the rest retrieved from reference TRBV25-1 and TRBJ2-1, is EADIYQTPRYLVIGTGKKITLECSQTMGHDKMYWYQQDPGMELHLIHYSYGVNSTEKGDLSSESTVSRIRTEHFPLTLESARPSHTSQYLCASSESVYNEQFFGPGTRLTVL.

This clonotype was counted only a few times. The chain recombines TRBV20-1 with TRBJ2-7; possible D gene TRBD2, 6 bases. The CDR3 sequence is 12 residues long. The germline gives CDR1 DFQATT, CDR2 SNEGSKA (reference sequence). Trimming removed 5 bases at V and 5 bases at J, with 13 bases between. The CDR3 is CSASGGNDEQYF. CDR3 coding DNA: TGCAGTGCTTCAGGCGGGAACGACGAGCAGTACTTC.

The rearrangement links TRBV20-1 to TRBJ1-2; 9 bases match TRBD1. The CDR3 covers 16 residues. CDR1 DFQATT and CDR2 SNEGSKA come from the germline V gene (reference sequence). The V and J ends lost 2 bases and 4 bases, in that order; junction bases with no gene match: 11. The CDR3 bases are TGCAGTGCTAGACCCTCGGGACAGGGACGGATCTATGGCTACACCTTC. It codes for CSARPSGQGRIYGYTF.